This passage covers 31 T cell receptor beta chains from one sample sequenced in a study of T cells in Graves' hyperthyroidism and ophthalmopathy. The TCR beta CDR3 regions underwent amplification using RNA transcripts as the source. The study used the HTBI primer set for a first-round RT-PCR of the TCR CDR3. TCRdb passed the multiplex PCR reads through MiXCR, listing each CDR3 protein once. The sample records some 800,000 distinct CDR3 sequences, 38% being singletons. Material: blood. The receptors shown here come from a man younger than 35 with Graves' hyperthyroidism.

A few counts support this clonotype. The junction departs from the called germline gene at one end, perhaps through a read error. In DNA form, the CDR3 reads TGTGCCGGCAGCCCACTGATGTACAGGGGTAGTGGCGAGCAGTACTTC. It is translated as CAGSPLMYRGSGEQYF. The chain employs TRBV2 and TRBJ2-7; 7 positions match TRBD1. Looked up from germline, CDR1 is SNHLY and CDR2 is FYNNEI. The CDR3 covers 16 residues.

This clonotype was counted only a few times. The rearrangement uses TRBV11-2 and TRBJ2-6; 8 positions agree with TRBD1. The V gene's germline CDR1 is SGHAT and CDR2 FQNNGV. J lost 4 bases, V lost 5 bases, and 10 bases had no gene match. This CDR3 comprises 17 residues. As DNA, the CDR3 is TGTGCCAGCAGCCTCCAGGACAGGGCGGGAGGGGCCAACGTCCTGACTTTC. Translation: CASSLQDRAGGANVLTF.

This clonotype was seen many times. The V call is TRBV20-1, the J call TRBJ2-7; 8 bases are a match to TRBD1. Germline V CDR1 and CDR2: DFQATT, SNEGSKA (reference sequence). After removal of 1 base from V and 4 bases from J, the junction contained 3 bases not matched to a gene. The CDR3 extends over 13 amino acids. The CDR3 here is CSARGQGWYEQYF. The CDR3 coding sequence is TGCAGTGCTAGAGGACAGGGGTGGTACGAGCAGTACTTC.

Details on this clonotype: Since a much larger clone is just one base distant, this may be a read error. The chain combines TRBV7-3 with TRBJ2-2, with a possible D match to TRBD1 (7 bases). The germline V gene has CDR1 SGHTA and CDR2 FQGTGA. The CDR3 length is 14 residues. CDR3 amino acids: CASSLTGSDGGLFF. CDR3 bases: TGTGCCAGCAGCTTGACAGGGAGCGACGGGGGGCTGTTTTTT.

In its sample, this clonotype was seen a few times. V and J are TRBV2 and TRBJ2-6; 7 bases fit TRBD1. CDR1 is SNHLY and CDR2 is FYNNEI in the germline V gene. The V segment lost 5 bases and the J segment 2 bases; nucleotides outside the gene matches: 9. The CDR3 is 17 residues long. DNA of the CDR3: TGTGCCAGCAGTTCCGTCCAGGGGGTTGCTGGGGCCAACGTCCTGACTTTC. Protein: CASSSVQGVAGANVLTF.

A word on this clonotype: The conserved phenylalanine or tryptophan is not found at the CDR3 terminus, so this likely reflects a read error. This chain links TRBV20-1 with TRBJ2-6; D is unresolved. The CDR3 is 8 residues long. Trimming cost V 0 bases and J 16 bases, with 1 base left between them. Germline V lookup: CDR1 DFQATT, CDR2 SNEGSKA (reference sequence). The CDR3 nucleotides read TGCAGTGCTAGAGATCTGACTAGC. It yields the protein CSARDLTS.

The chain recombines TRBV6-5 with TRBJ1-6; no clear D gene. Trimming stripped 7 bases from V and 7 bases from J, with 14 bases between. The CDR3 totals 14 residues. CDR1 and CDR2 from the germline V gene are MNHEY and SVGAGI. The DNA of the CDR3 is TGTGCCAGCACCCCCGAGACGGTGAATTCACCCCTCCACTTT. Translated, it gives CASTPETVNSPLHF.

The chain has TRBV2 and TRBJ1-4; no definite D call. The CDR3 runs to 14 residues. In germline, CDR1 is SNHLY, CDR2 FYNNEI. The V gene lost 6 bases and the J gene lost 5 bases, with 13 bases spanning the gap. CDR3 DNA: TGTGCCAGCAGCCAGTTAGGCCAGAATGAAAAACTGTTTTTT. This translates into CASSQLGQNEKLFF.

This clonotype was seen ten or more times. The chain combines TRBV9 with TRBJ1-5; D uncertain. The CDR3 extends over 13 amino acids. Germline V gene lookup returns CDR1 SGDLS and CDR2 YYNGEE. V was shortened by 2 bases and J by 7 bases, with 10 bases between the two germline ends. CDR3 sequence (DNA): TGTGCCAGCAGCGTCACCCCGGGGCAGCCCCAGCATTTT. This translates into CASSVTPGQPQHF. Looking up the rest from reference TRBV9 and TRBJ1-5 gives the full variable domain: DSGVTQTPKHLITATGQRVTLRCSPRSGDLSVYWYQQSLDQGLQFLIQYYNGEERAKGNILERFSAQQFPDLHSELNLSSLELGDSALYFCASSVTPGQPQHFGDGTRLSIL.

This clonotype was seen only once. A junction boundary mismatches the germline segment, possibly from a read error. This rearrangement joins TRBV7-9 to TRBJ2-7; unclear D gene. There are 12 residues in the CDR3. In germline, CDR1 is SEHNR, CDR2 FQNEAQ (reference sequence). CDR3 nucleotide sequence: TGTGCCAGCGGCTTAGATGCCTACGAGCAGTACTTC. Translated: CASGLDAYEQYF.

This clonotype has at least ten counts. V gene TRBV24-1 combines with J gene TRBJ2-2; D perhaps matches TRBD1 (5 bases). CDR3 length equals 13 residues. CDR1 KGHDR and CDR2 SFDVKD come from the germline V gene. V was clipped by 8 bases and J by 0 bases, with 6 bases between them. The CDR3 DNA follows: TGTGCCACCAAGGGGTCGAACACCGGGGAGCTGTTTTTT. Translation gives CATKGSNTGELFF.

This clonotype occurred a few times. The J gene is TRBJ1-5, the V gene TRBV12-3 or TRBV12-4; D gene ambiguous. CDR3 length: 15 residues. V gave up 5 bases and J gave up 0 bases, with 11 bases separating them. The CDR3 reads CASSEVTYSNQPQHF. CDR3 nucleotide sequence: TGTGCCAGCAGTGAAGTCACGTATAGCAATCAGCCCCAGCATTTT.

This clonotype was counted only a few times. The chain joins TRBV7-8 to TRBJ2-2; tentative D call: TRBD2 (6 bases). Trimming stripped 5 bases from V and 7 bases from J, with 17 bases between. CDR3 length equals 15 residues. Germline CDR1 is SGHVS and CDR2 is FQNEAQ. CDR3 sequence (DNA): TGTGCCAGCAGCCCCCGGAGGGATCGAAGCGGGGAGCTGTTTTTT. Residues: CASSPRRDRSGELFF.

This rearrangement joins TRBV5-4 to TRBJ2-7; maybe TRBD2 (6 bases). Germline-derived CDR1 and CDR2 are SGHNT and YYREEE (reference sequence). V was trimmed by 7 bases and J by 0 bases, leaving 11 bases between them. CDR3 length equals 13 residues. CDR3 amino acids: CASGRRGSYEQYF. In DNA, the CDR3 is TGTGCCAGCGGGAGGCGGGGCTCCTACGAGCAGTACTTC. Complete variable domain (other parts from reference TRBV5-4 and TRBJ2-7): ETGVTQSPTHLIKTRGQQVTLRCSSQSGHNTVSWYQQALGQGPQFIFQYYREEENGRGNFPPRFSGLQFPNYSSELNVNALELDDSALYLCASGRRGSYEQYFGPGTRLTVT.

J is TRBJ1-5 and V is TRBV7-9, with 7 positions matching TRBD1. Germline V CDR1 and CDR2: SEHNR, FQNEAQ (reference sequence). The junction had 7 bases not matched to a gene; V was cut back by 6 bases and J by 5 bases. The CDR3 is 14 amino acids. The CDR3 DNA reads TGTGCCAGCAGTCTACCGGGACAGCATCAGCCCCAGCATTTT. Amino acid sequence: CASSLPGQHQPQHF.

The chain has TRBV4-1 and TRBJ1-1; the D gene is possibly TRBD1 (6 bases). Trimming removed 0 bases at V and 4 bases at J, with 15 bases between. The germline CDR1 and CDR2 sequences are MGHRA and YSYEKL. CDR3 length: 16 residues. The CDR3 loop is CASSQEPGGSGTEAFF. The CDR3 DNA follows: TGCGCCAGCAGCCAAGAACCTGGGGGCAGCGGCACTGAAGCTTTCTTT.

This sequence joins TRBV4-1 and TRBJ2-7; 12 positions match TRBD2. The CDR3 consists of 15 residues. V gave up 2 bases and J gave up 4 bases; unmatched junction bases: 3. CDR1 and CDR2 (germline): MGHRA, YSYEKL. The chain's CDR3 is CASSQLAGGQYEQYF. In nucleotides, the CDR3 is TGCGCCAGCAGCCAACTAGCGGGAGGGCAATACGAGCAGTACTTC.

Only a few counts were recorded for this clonotype. The chain is built from TRBV7-2 and TRBJ1-3; D remains unclear. This CDR3 region has 15 residues. CDR1 and CDR2 (germline): SGHTA, FQGNSA. Trimming took 1 base from V and 0 from J, leaving 7 bases between them. The CDR3 DNA follows: TGTGCCAGCAGCTTAGGTGGTCACTCTGGAAACACCATATATTTT. It codes for CASSLGGHSGNTIYF.

The gene calls are TRBV4-1 and TRBJ2-7; TRBD2 is a possible D gene (6 bases). V gave up 1 base and J gave up 2 bases, with 12 bases separating them. CDR1 MGHRA and CDR2 YSYEKL come from the germline V gene. The CDR3 is 15 residues long. This chain's CDR3 is CASSQAASDPYEQYF. The CDR3 DNA sequence: TGCGCCAGCAGCCAAGCGGCTAGCGACCCCTACGAGCAGTACTTC.

The V and J genes are TRBV9 and TRBJ2-5; 9 bases align to TRBD2. Unmatched junction bases numbered 3, after V lost 0 bases and J lost 0 bases. Germline values: CDR1 SGDLS, CDR2 YYNGEE. The CDR3 loop spans 16 amino acids. The CDR3 is CASSVGAGGHQETQYF. Here the CDR3 DNA reads TGTGCCAGCAGCGTAGGGGCGGGGGGGCACCAAGAGACCCAGTACTTC.

This clonotype was seen repeatedly, ten times or more. The gene calls are TRBV25-1 and TRBJ1-1, with D perhaps matching TRBD1 (5 bases). CDR1 and CDR2 from the germline V gene are MGHDK and SYGVNS. Trimming stripped 3 bases from V and 5 bases from J, with 16 bases between. The CDR3 extends over 15 amino acids. In nucleotides, the CDR3 is TGTGCCAGCAGTGACACCCGGGACCTGGGGACTGAAGCTTTCTTT. It codes for CASSDTRDLGTEAFF.

This clonotype showed up just a few times. The chain links TRBV10-3 to TRBJ1-5; D is unresolved. This CDR3 has 15 residues. V was pared by 10 bases and J by 0 bases, with 16 bases between. Germline V gene data show CDR1 as ENHRY and CDR2 as SYGVKD. Written as DNA, the CDR3 is TGTGCCAGCAGAGACCAGGCGGTTAGCAATCAGCCCCAGCATTTT. Protein: CASRDQAVSNQPQHF.

In this sample, this clonotype turned up once. Just one base apart from a much larger clone, this may be a read error. The chain carries TRBV10-3 and TRBJ2-7; possibly TRBD2 for D (5 bases). Germline V CDR1 and CDR2: ENHRY, SYGVKD. This CDR3 is built from 15 residues. The chain's CDR3 is CASSESAVPSYEQYF. CDR3 in DNA: TGTGCCAGCAGTGAGTCAGCGGTCCCCTCCTACGAGCAGTACTTC.

Comment on this clonotype: A much larger clone differs by one base, so this may be a read error. The chain joins TRBV7-9 to TRBJ2-7; either TRBD1 or TRBD2 may fit D (5 bases each). Trimming stripped 5 bases from V and 6 bases from J, with 14 bases between. This CDR3 has 13 residues. Germline CDR1 SEHNR, CDR2 FQNEAQ (reference sequence). This chain's CDR3 is CASSPAAGGEQYF. For the CDR3, the DNA is TGTGCCAGCAGCCCGGCGGCTGGGGGCGAGCAGTACTTC.

J is TRBJ1-6 and V is TRBV10-3, with 7 bases matching TRBD1. CDR3 size: 17 residues. Trimming cost V 4 bases and J 0 bases; bases outside gene matches: 6. The germline gives CDR1 ENHRY, CDR2 SYGVKD. This CDR3 is CAISGTGDGSYNSPLHF. CDR3 nucleotides: TGTGCCATCAGTGGGACAGGAGATGGCTCCTATAATTCACCCCTCCACTTT.

There are a few counts of this clonotype. The chain employs TRBV20-1 and TRBJ2-5, with TRBD1 matching over 8 bases. Trimming cost V 7 bases and J 6 bases; bases outside gene matches: 10. CDR3 length: 13 residues. The germline CDR1 and CDR2 sequences are DFQATT and SNEGSKA (reference sequence). The CDR3 DNA sequence: TGCAGTGACAAGGGACAGGTCAAGAAGACCCAGTACTTC. Its translation is CSDKGQVKKTQYF.

In this sample, this clonotype turned up many times. V is TRBV2 and J is TRBJ2-7, with D perhaps TRBD1 (5 bases). There are 13 residues in the CDR3. V lost 8 bases to trimming and J lost 0 bases, with 11 bases between them. Germline assignment: CDR1 SNHLY and CDR2 FYNNEI. The CDR3 region is CASGAESSYEQYF. In DNA form, the CDR3 reads TGTGCCAGCGGGGCCGAGAGCTCCTACGAGCAGTACTTC.

This clonotype was counted only a few times. This chain connects TRBV7-9 to TRBJ1-1; D is undetermined. Germline values: CDR1 SEHNR, CDR2 FQNEAQ (reference sequence). This CDR3 region has 14 residues. Between the trimmed V and J ends, which lost 3 bases and 4 bases, there was a span of 12 bases. In nucleotides, the CDR3 is TGTGCCAGCAGCTTGGAACCAACGGGCACTGAAGCTTTCTTT. Translation gives CASSLEPTGTEAFF.

The rearrangement links TRBV12-3 or TRBV12-4 to TRBJ2-7, with TRBD1 identical over 7 bases. The CDR3 has 12 residues. Trimming cost V 6 bases and J 9 bases; bases outside gene matches: 8. CDR3 loop: CASSSGQDAQYF. The CDR3 DNA reads as TGTGCCAGCAGCTCCGGACAGGACGCGCAGTACTTC.

Remarks on this clonotype: This may be a read error: a much more frequent sequence differs by one nucleotide. The chain carries TRBV7-8 and TRBJ2-7; D not resolved. The CDR3 covers 14 residues. V lost 5 bases to trimming and J lost 3 bases, with 14 bases between them. Germline V gene lookup returns CDR1 SGHVS and CDR2 FQNEAQ. The CDR3 bases are TGTGCCAGCAGCCTGGTCAGCGCTAACTACGAGCAGTACTTC. This codes for CASSLVSANYEQYF.

The gene calls are TRBV5-1 and TRBJ1-2; D ambiguous. Between the trimmed V and J ends, which lost 2 bases and 2 bases, there was a span of 13 bases. The CDR3 runs 15 residues. CDR1 and CDR2 from the germline V gene are SGHRS and YFSETQ. DNA for the CDR3: TGCGCCAGCAGCTTTGGGGTCGGCCAGAACTATGGCTACACCTTC. It specifies CASSFGVGQNYGYTF.